This TCR beta chain was recorded in a study of regulatory T cells in long-lasting Graves disease. Overall study context: Newly diagnosed Graves' patients had taken antithyroid drugs under 3 months. Whole-study findings and limits: Persistent disease exhibited a predilection for TRBV28, TRBJ1-2 and TRBJ2-5.

This clonotype was counted a few times. Its antigen is undetermined. The CDR3 runs to 12 residues. Germline CDR1 is MDHEN and CDR2 is SYDVKM. The trim removed 7 bases at V and 3 bases at J, leaving 3 bases unmatched. Construction of TCR beta libraries relied on iRepertoire HTBI primers and on Arm-PCR targeting CDR3 regions. Using its own MiXCR run on the multiplex PCR reads, TCRdb lists one record per CDR3 protein. The sample has about 400,000 distinct CDR3 sequences, 16% seen once. The time point was: newly diagnosed GD, antithyroid drugs for less than 3 months. Extracted PBMC RNA gave rise to the TCR library. The data also belong to a second study, concerning T cells in Graves' hyperthyroidism and ophthalmopathy. That report adds: Among clonotypes expanded in thyroid above 0.001, most were also found in blood.

The chain recombines TRBV28 with TRBJ2-7; 7 bases fit TRBD1. The origin of this receptor is a woman aged 18-30 years with Graves disease. The sample was peripheral blood mononuclear cells (PBMCs), taken at new diagnosis, from a patient treated with antithyroid drugs. The CDR3: CASMGQYYEQYF. CDR3 nucleotides: TGTGCCAGCATGGGACAGTACTACGAGCAGTACTTC.